Listed below are T cell receptor beta chains from one sample, sequenced in a study of shared clonotypes between healthy human individuals. The data were produced by immunoSEQ multiplex PCR, yet TCRdb's version contains in-frame clones alone and is incomplete. The sample records 600,000 to 750,000 clones, roughly 72% being singletons. Sequencing input: memory CD4+ T cells sorted from blood. The receptors shown here come from a woman aged 30 to 39 in good health. The CDR3 runs from the conserved cysteine through the conserved F or W. Each record gives: clone size, J gene, V gene, D gene, CDR3 protein, CDR3 DNA. A D gene is named only where the DNA matches it firmly. Some rows have no size entry. The others give once, few or many, or a class for an expanded clone.

few,TRBJ2-5,TRBV9,TRBD1,CASSADRGGIQETQYF,TGTGCCAGCAGCGCAGACAGGGGAGGAATCCAAGAGACCCAGTACTTC
NA,TRBJ1-2,TRBV2,NA,CASSEQDTSYGYTF,TGTGCCAGCAGTGAACAGGACACGTCATATGGCTACACCTTC
few,TRBJ1-2,TRBV6-1,NA,CAVGKGYGYTF,TGTGCCGTTGGAAAGGGCTATGGCTACACCTTC
NA,TRBJ1-1,TRBV5-1,NA,CASSQGAGSEAFF,TGCGCCAGCAGCCAGGGTGCCGGGTCTGAAGCTTTCTTT
NA,TRBJ2-7,TRBV6-6,NA,CASSSPGGSYEQYF,TGTGCCAGCAGTTCCCCCGGGGGCTCCTACGAGCAGTACTTC
few,TRBJ2-7,TRBV30,TRBD1,CAWTPRQGAFDEQYF,TGTGCCTGGACCCCCCGGCAGGGGGCTTTCGACGAGCAGTACTTC
NA,TRBJ1-1,TRBV15,NA,CATSRTRMNTEAFF,TGTGCCACCAGCAGGACAAGGATGAACACTGAAGCTTTCTTT
NA,TRBJ1-4,TRBV7-8,NA,CASSPRQATNEKLFF,TGTGCCAGCAGCCCCAGACAGGCAACTAATGAAAAACTGTTTTTT
NA,TRBJ2-5,TRBV18,NA,CASSRGQETQYF,TGTGCCAGCTCACGGGGGCAGGAGACCCAGTACTTC
NA,TRBJ1-3,TRBV7-2,NA,CASSRGTTGNTIYF,TGTGCCAGCAGCAGAGGGACAACTGGAAACACCATATATTTT
NA,TRBJ1-2,TRBV9,NA,CASSVVSGGYTF,TGTGCCAGCAGCGTAGTTTCGGGGGGCTACACCTTC
many,TRBJ1-2,TRBV5-1,NA,CASSLTGPNYGYTF,TGCGCCAGCAGCTTGACGGGCCCTAACTATGGCTACACCTTC
once,TRBJ2-3,TRBV6-6,NA,CASRGAGSDTQYF,TGTGCCAGCAGAGGGGCCGGCTCGGATACGCAGTATTTT
few,TRBJ2-7,TRBV30,TRBD2,CAWSRGGREQYF,TGTGCCTGGTCCCGGGGGGGCAGGGAGCAGTACTTC
NA,TRBJ2-3,TRBV19,NA,CASSLRSGTDTQYF,TGTGCCAGTAGTCTGCGATCGGGCACAGATACGCAGTATTTT
NA,TRBJ2-5,TRBV7-2,NA,CASSLRGGQRSETQYF,TGTGCCAGCAGCTTGCGTGGCGGGCAGCGCTCGGAGACCCAGTACTTC
NA,TRBJ1-2,TRBV20-1,NA,CSAWGGGGYTF,TGCAGTGCGTGGGGGGGCGGCGGCTACACCTTC